This passage covers 11 T cell receptor beta chains from one sample sequenced in a study of beta chain features in type 1 diabetes. Investigators reverse transcribed all isolated RNA, so they sequenced expressed TCRB transcripts. TCRdb's copy holds only in-frame clones and misses some; the assay was immunoSEQ multiplex PCR. Of about 240,000 clones detected, roughly 30% appear once; the ten largest clones hold about 3.9%. Sequenced: central memory CD4+ T cells from blood. These receptors were obtained from a man under 40 in good health.

The chain combines TRBV7-2 with TRBJ2-5, with no clear D. Germline V lookup: CDR1 SGHTA, CDR2 FQGNSA. The CDR3 is made up of 15 amino acids. V lost 2 bases and J lost 0, with 10 bases in between. The CDR3 loop is CASSLIVGYQETQYF. The CDR3 coding sequence is TGTGCCAGCAGCTTAATTGTAGGATACCAAGAGACCCAGTACTTC.

The J gene is TRBJ2-3, the V gene TRBV14, with D unclear. This CDR3 is 14 amino acids long. V lost 6 bases to trimming and J lost 6 bases, with 16 bases between them. The germline CDR1 and CDR2 sequences are SGHDN and FVKESK. The CDR3 coding sequence is TGTGCCAGCAGTCTTATTGCACGGACGGATACGCAGTATTTT. Translation: CASSLIARTDTQYF.

Many counts were recorded for this clone. The V gene is TRBV7-2, the J gene TRBJ2-4; D gene ambiguous. Germline lookup yields CDR1 SGHTA and CDR2 FQGNSA. The V end was cut by 2 bases, the J end by 2 bases, with 4 bases between. The CDR3 runs to 13 residues. CDR3 in amino acids: CASSLRPKNIQYF. The CDR3 DNA follows: TGTGCCAGCAGCTTACGACCCAAAAACATTCAGTACTTC.

The CDR3 loop is CASSSGSSRAYNEQFF. DNA of the CDR3: TGTGCCAGCAGCTCTGGGAGCTCGCGAGCCTACAATGAGCAGTTCTTC. This chain connects TRBV7-6 to TRBJ2-1; maybe TRBD2 (5 bases). Deletions cut 4 bases from V and 2 bases from J, with 15 bases between. CDR1 is SGHVS and CDR2 is FNYEAQ in the germline V gene. This CDR3 has 16 amino acids.

This clone was observed at least ten times. V and J are TRBV7-2 and TRBJ1-5, with D possibly matching TRBD1 (6 bases). The germline V and J ends were trimmed by 2 bases and 1 base, with 18 bases remaining between them. The CDR3 runs 18 residues. The germline gives CDR1 SGHTA, CDR2 FQGNSA. DNA for the CDR3: TGTGCCAGCAGCTTATCGGGCAGGGGATTGGCGAGCAATCAGCCCCAGCATTTT. Translation: CASSLSGRGLASNQPQHF.

This chain connects TRBV6-6 to TRBJ2-7; TRBD1 might be the D (6 bases). The CDR3 runs to 13 residues. The V gene lost 4 bases and the J gene lost 6 bases, with 13 bases spanning the gap. Per germline, CDR1 MNHNY and CDR2 SVGAGI (reference sequence). The CDR3 region is CASSWQGRGEQYF. In DNA form, the CDR3 reads TGTGCCAGCAGTTGGCAGGGGAGAGGCGAGCAGTACTTC.

V is TRBV5-4 and J is TRBJ2-3; perhaps TRBD2 as D (5 bases). The V and J ends lost 4 bases and 0 bases respectively, with 12 bases between them. Germline values: CDR1 SGHNT, CDR2 YYREEE (reference sequence). The CDR3 has 15 amino acids. In DNA form, the CDR3 reads TGTGCCAGCAGCCCGGACTCAACTAGCACAGATACGCAGTATTTT. Amino acid sequence: CASSPDSTSTDTQYF. Full variable domain (missing parts from reference TRBV5-4 and TRBJ2-3): ETGVTQSPTHLIKTRGQQVTLRCSSQSGHNTVSWYQQALGQGPQFIFQYYREEENGRGNFPPRFSGLQFPNYSSELNVNALELDDSALYLCASSPDSTSTDTQYFGPGTRLTVL.

The V call is TRBV5-4, the J call TRBJ2-1, with 15 positions matching TRBD2. Germline CDR1 reads SGHNT; CDR2 reads YYREEE (reference sequence). The CDR3 runs 17 residues. V shed 0 bases, J shed 6 bases, and the junction held 4 bases outside the gene matches. This chain's CDR3 is CASSLVRTSGGANEQFF. The CDR3, as DNA: TGTGCCAGCAGCTTGGTACGGACTAGCGGGGGGGCCAATGAGCAGTTCTTC.

The sample holds a few counts of this clone. The V call is TRBV7-2, the J call TRBJ2-3; possibly TRBD1 or TRBD2 for D (6 bases each). CDR3 length: 16 residues. From germline, CDR1 is SGHTA and CDR2 FQGNSA. Trimming took off 4 bases at V and 5 bases at J, with 19 bases between the two ends. This chain's CDR3 is CASSWPSGVGGDTQYF. CDR3 nucleotides: TGTGCCAGCAGCTGGCCCTCAGGGGTCGGGGGAGATACGCAGTATTTT.

This clone was seen repeatedly, ten times or more. The V and J genes are TRBV9 and TRBJ2-1; D possibly corresponds to TRBD2 (5 bases). CDR1 is SGDLS and CDR2 is YYNGEE in the germline V gene. The CDR3 spans 16 residues. V lost 3 bases, J lost 8 bases, and 21 bases lay in between. The CDR3 DNA sequence: TGTGCCAGCAGCGCCGCCTCTACTAGATCAAACGATGAGCAGTTCTTC. Translating gives CASSAASTRSNDEQFF.

The chain uses TRBV6-1 and TRBJ2-1; unclear D gene. The germline V gene has CDR1 MNHNS and CDR2 SASEGT. The CDR3 is 13 amino acids. The V end lost 9 bases, the J end lost 3 bases, and 12 bases lay between the germline ends. CDR3 sequence reads: CASGKGNYNEQFF. The DNA for the CDR3 is TGTGCCAGTGGAAAGGGAAACTACAATGAGCAGTTCTTC.